The clone carrying this TCR beta chain appeared a few times. Unique molecular identifiers were incorporated into the prepared TCRbeta library. TCRdb recomputed calls from the PCR reads with MiXCR, one row per CDR3 protein. The sample holds about 270,000 distinct CDR3 sequences, 9.9% seen once. Trimming took 0 bases from V and 3 from J; bases not matched to a gene: 2. Germline V gene sequence: CDR1 DFQATT, CDR2 SNEGSKA (reference sequence). The CDR3 is made up of 14 amino acids. These data originate in a study of T-cell reconstitution after alpha-beta-depleted transplantation in children. This chain links TRBV20-1 with TRBJ2-1; 7 bases are shared with TRBD1. Sequencing was performed on PBMCs from the stem cell graft donor, taken from the stem cell graft. The source is a human donor who donated a stem cell graft to a child with SCID. This CDR3 is CSARDRDSYNEQFF. CDR3 in DNA: TGCAGTGCTAGAGACCGGGACAGCTACAATGAGCAGTTCTTC.